This T cell receptor (beta chain) comes out of a study of blood T cell repertoires in COVID-19. Repertoires were generated with immunoSEQ multiplex PCR, while TCRdb's copy carries only in-frame clones and drops some. The top ten clones hold around 7% of a sample with about 48,000 clones, around four fifths of them seen once. The germline V gene encodes CDR1 SNHLY and CDR2 FYNNEI. V lost 7 bases to trimming and J lost 4 bases; unmatched junction nucleotides: 11. This CDR3 spans 16 amino acids. This receptor was identified in a man in his forties or fifties with acute or convalescent COVID-19. V is TRBV2 and J is TRBJ2-3, with 10 bases that match TRBD2. Material for sequencing was peripheral blood. Here the CDR3 reads CASMRLAGAVADTQYF. Here the CDR3 DNA reads TGTGCCAGCATGAGGCTAGCGGGGGCGGTGGCAGATACGCAGTATTTT.